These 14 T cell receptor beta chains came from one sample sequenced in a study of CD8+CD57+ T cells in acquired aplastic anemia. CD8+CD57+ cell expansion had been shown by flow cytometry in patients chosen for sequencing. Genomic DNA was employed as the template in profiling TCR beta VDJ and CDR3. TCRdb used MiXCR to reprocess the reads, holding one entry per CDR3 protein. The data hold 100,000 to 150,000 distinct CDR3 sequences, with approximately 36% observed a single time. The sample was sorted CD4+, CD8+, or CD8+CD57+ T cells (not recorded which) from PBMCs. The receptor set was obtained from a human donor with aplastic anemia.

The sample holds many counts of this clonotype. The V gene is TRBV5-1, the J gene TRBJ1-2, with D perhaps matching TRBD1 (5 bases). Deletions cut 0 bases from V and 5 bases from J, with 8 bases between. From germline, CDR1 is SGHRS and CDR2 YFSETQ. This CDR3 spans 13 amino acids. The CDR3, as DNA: TGCGCCAGCAGCTTGGCGGGGGAATATGGCTACACCTTC. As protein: CASSLAGEYGYTF.

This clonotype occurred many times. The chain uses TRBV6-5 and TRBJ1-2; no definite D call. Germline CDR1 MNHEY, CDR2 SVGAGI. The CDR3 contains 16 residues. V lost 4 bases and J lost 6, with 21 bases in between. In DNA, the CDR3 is TGTGCCAGCAGTTTCACACCGGCACAGACGCACGATGGCTACACCTTC. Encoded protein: CASSFTPAQTHDGYTF.

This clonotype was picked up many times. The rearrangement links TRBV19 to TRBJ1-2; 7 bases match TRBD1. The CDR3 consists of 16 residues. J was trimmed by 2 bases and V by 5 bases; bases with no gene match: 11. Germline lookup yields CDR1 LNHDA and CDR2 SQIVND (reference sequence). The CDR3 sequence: CASSPPPGQKNYGYTF. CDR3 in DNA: TGTGCCAGTAGTCCTCCTCCGGGACAGAAAAACTATGGCTACACCTTC.

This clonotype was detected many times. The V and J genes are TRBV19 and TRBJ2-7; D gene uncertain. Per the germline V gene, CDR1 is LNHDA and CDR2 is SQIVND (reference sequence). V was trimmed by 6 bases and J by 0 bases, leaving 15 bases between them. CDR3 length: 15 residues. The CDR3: CASSLQLQSSYEQYF. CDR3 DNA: TGTGCCAGTAGCCTTCAACTGCAGAGCTCCTACGAGCAGTACTTC.

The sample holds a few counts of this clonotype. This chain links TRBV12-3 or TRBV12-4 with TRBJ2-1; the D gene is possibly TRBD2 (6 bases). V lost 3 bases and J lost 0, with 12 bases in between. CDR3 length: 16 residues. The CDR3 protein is CASSLGTWGSYNEQFF. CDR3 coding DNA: TGTGCCAGCAGTTTGGGGACTTGGGGCTCCTACAATGAGCAGTTCTTC.

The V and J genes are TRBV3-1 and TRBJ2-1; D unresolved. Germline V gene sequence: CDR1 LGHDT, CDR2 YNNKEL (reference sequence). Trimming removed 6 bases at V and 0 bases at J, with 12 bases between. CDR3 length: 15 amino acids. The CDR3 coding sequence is TGTGCCAGCAGTTTTACTTTAAGCTCCTACAATGAGCAGTTCTTC. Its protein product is CASSFTLSSYNEQFF.

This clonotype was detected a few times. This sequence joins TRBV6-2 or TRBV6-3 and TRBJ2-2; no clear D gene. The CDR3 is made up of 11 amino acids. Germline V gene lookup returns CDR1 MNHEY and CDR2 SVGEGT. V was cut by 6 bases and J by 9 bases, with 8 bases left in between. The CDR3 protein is CASSQPRELFF. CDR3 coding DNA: TGTGCCAGCAGCCAACCCCGGGAGCTGTTTTTT.

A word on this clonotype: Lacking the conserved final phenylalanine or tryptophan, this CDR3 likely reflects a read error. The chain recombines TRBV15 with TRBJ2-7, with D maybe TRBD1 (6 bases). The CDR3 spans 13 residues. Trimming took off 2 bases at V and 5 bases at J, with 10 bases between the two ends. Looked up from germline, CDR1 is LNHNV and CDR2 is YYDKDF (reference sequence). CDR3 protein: CATSRPGVDEQYS. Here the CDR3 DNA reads TGTGCCACCAGCAGACCAGGGGTGGACGAGCAGTACTCC.

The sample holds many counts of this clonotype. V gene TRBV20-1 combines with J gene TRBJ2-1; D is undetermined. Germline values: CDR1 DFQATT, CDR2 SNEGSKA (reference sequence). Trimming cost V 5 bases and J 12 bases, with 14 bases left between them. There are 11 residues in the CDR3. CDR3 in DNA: TGCAGTGCTCCTGCCCGAAAAGGGCAGTTCTTC. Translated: CSAPARKGQFF.

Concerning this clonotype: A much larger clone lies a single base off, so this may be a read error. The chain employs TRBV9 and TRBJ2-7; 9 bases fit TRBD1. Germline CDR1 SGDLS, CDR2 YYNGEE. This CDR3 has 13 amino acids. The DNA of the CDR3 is TGTGCCAGCAGCCGGGACAGGGTCTACGAGCAGCACTTC. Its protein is CASSRDRVYEQHF. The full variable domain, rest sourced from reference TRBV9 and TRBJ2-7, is DSGVTQTPKHLITATGQRVTLRCSPRSGDLSVYWYQQSLDQGLQFLIQYYNGEERAKGNILERFSAQQFPDLHSELNLSSLELGDSALYFCASSRDRVYEQHFGPGTRLTVT.

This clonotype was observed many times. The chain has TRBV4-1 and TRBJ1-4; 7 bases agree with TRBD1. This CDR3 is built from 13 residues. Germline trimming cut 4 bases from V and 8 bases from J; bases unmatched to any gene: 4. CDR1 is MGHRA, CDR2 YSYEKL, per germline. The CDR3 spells CASSLVRGEKLFF. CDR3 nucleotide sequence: TGCGCCAGCAGCCTAGTCAGGGGGGAAAAACTGTTTTTT.

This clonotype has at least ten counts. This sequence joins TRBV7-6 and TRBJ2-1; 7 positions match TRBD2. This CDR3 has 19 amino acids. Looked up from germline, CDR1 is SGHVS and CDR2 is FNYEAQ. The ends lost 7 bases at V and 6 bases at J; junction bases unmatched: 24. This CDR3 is CASTLRSFRDYAVANEQFF. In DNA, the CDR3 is TGTGCCAGCACCCTTAGATCCTTCCGGGACTACGCTGTGGCCAATGAGCAGTTCTTC.

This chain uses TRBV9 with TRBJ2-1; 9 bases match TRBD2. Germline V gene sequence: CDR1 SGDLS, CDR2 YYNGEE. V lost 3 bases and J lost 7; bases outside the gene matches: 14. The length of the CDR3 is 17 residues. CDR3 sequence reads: CASSASGGGGALNEQFF. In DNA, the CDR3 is TGTGCCAGCAGCGCCTCGGGCGGCGGGGGGGCCTTGAATGAGCAGTTCTTC.

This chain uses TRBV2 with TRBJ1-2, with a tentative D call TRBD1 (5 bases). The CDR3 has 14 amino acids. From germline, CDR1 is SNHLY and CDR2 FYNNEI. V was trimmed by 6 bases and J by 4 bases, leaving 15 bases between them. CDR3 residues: CASSVGERSYGYTF. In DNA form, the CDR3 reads TGTGCCAGCAGCGTGGGGGAGAGGAGCTATGGCTACACCTTC. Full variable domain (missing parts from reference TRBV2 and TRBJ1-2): EPEVTQTPSHQVTQMGQEVILRCVPISNHLYFYWYRQILGQKVEFLVSFYNNEISEKSEIFDDQFSVERPDGSNFTLKIRSTKLEDSAMYFCASSVGERSYGYTFGSGTRLTVV.